These 23 T cell receptor beta chains share one sample of origin, sequenced in a study of cytomegalovirus exposure and HLA in healthy donors. PCR amplification relied on 60 Vbeta primers (plus 13 Jbeta primers). Sequenced by immunoSEQ multiplex PCR; TCRdb stores in-frame clones only, minus some. Of around 200,000 clones detected, about three quarters appear once; the ten largest clones hold less than 3.5%. Sequencing was carried out using PBMCs. These receptors were taken from a woman aged 60-70 years in good health and CMV-seropositive.

The chain is built from TRBV6-6 and TRBJ2-7; TRBD1 matches at 7 bases. The CDR3 is made up of 13 amino acids. Per germline, CDR1 MNHNY and CDR2 SVGAGI (reference sequence). Germline trimming cut 6 bases from V and 3 bases from J; bases unmatched to any gene: 5. CDR3 in amino acids: CASRAGTVYEQYF. DNA of the CDR3: TGTGCCAGCAGGGCCGGGACAGTCTACGAGCAGTACTTC.

J is TRBJ2-1 and V is TRBV11-2; tentative D call: TRBD1 (6 bases). CDR1 and CDR2 from the germline V gene are SGHAT and FQNNGV. CDR3 length equals 12 residues. Trimming cost V 4 bases and J 6 bases, with 7 bases left between them. Here the CDR3 DNA reads TGTGCCAGCAGCTCGGACAGCAATGAGCAGTTCTTC. Translation gives CASSSDSNEQFF. The whole variable domain, filled in from reference TRBV11-2 and TRBJ2-1, reads EAGVAQSPRYKIIEKRQSVAFWCNPISGHATLYWYQQILGQGPKLLIQFQNNGVVDDSQLPKDRFSAERLKGVDSTLKIQPAKLEDSAVYLCASSSDSNEQFFGPGTRLTVL.

A note on this clone: Sequence at one end of the junction differs from germline and may be a read error. The chain combines TRBV7-9 with TRBJ2-6; D possibly corresponds to TRBD1 (5 bases). Germline loops: CDR1 SEHNR, CDR2 FQNEAQ (reference sequence). CDR3 length equals 16 residues. The CDR3 sequence: CSSSPYTGSGANVLTF. The CDR3 bases are TGTTCCAGCAGTCCCTATACAGGCTCTGGGGCCAACGTCCTGACTTTC.

The chain carries TRBV5-5 and TRBJ1-3; D perhaps matches TRBD1 (5 bases). V was clipped by 0 bases and J by 6 bases, with 10 bases between them. Germline V gene data show CDR1 as SGHKS and CDR2 as YYEKEE (reference sequence). CDR3 length equals 14 residues. The CDR3 region is CASSLAAGLNTIYF. The CDR3 DNA reads TGTGCCAGCAGCTTGGCGGCAGGGTTAAACACCATATATTTT.

The V and J genes are TRBV12-1 and TRBJ2-2; TRBD2, the table's D call, lacks a check against the DNA. TRBV12-1 is a pseudogene. The CDR3 extends over 18 amino acids. CDR3 bases: TGTGCCAGCAGCGCCCGGACTAGCGGGAGGTCCAACACCGGGGAGCTGTTTTTT. Its protein is CASSARTSGRSNTGELFF.

There are a few counts of this clone. V usage is TRBV6-1 and J usage is TRBJ2-7; a possible D gene is TRBD1 (5 bases). This CDR3 contains 16 residues. The V gene's germline CDR1 is MNHNS and CDR2 SASEGT. Trimming stripped 2 bases from V and 2 bases from J, with 16 bases between. CDR3 residues: CASSENIGVVPYEQYF. CDR3 DNA: TGTGCCAGCAGTGAAAATATAGGGGTGGTCCCCTACGAGCAGTACTTC.

V and J are TRBV29-1 and TRBJ1-2; 11 bases are a match to TRBD1. This CDR3 is 13 amino acids long. Germline trimming cut 7 bases from V and 12 bases from J; bases unmatched to any gene: 13. The germline gives CDR1 SQVTM, CDR2 ANQGSEA. CDR3: CSAEASDRGLHTF. CDR3 DNA: TGCAGCGCCGAAGCCTCGGACAGGGGGCTGCACACCTTC.

This clone was recorded only once. The genes are TRBV2 and TRBJ2-1; 7 bases match TRBD2. J gave up 2 bases and V 7 bases, and 14 bases lay outside the gene matches. The CDR3 sequence is 17 residues long. The germline V gene encodes CDR1 SNHLY and CDR2 FYNNEI. CDR3 nucleotides: TGTGCCAGCACCAAGAGGCGGCTAGCGGAAACCTACAATGAGCAGTTCTTC. This encodes CASTKRRLAETYNEQFF.

This clone was counted a single time. This chain links TRBV5-5 with TRBJ2-7; TRBD2 might be the D (5 bases). V was pared by 6 bases and J by 4 bases, with 17 bases between. The CDR3 totals 14 residues. From germline, CDR1 is SGHKS and CDR2 YYEKEE (reference sequence). CDR3 DNA: TGTGCCAGCACCCTGCTCGGGGTCTCTTACGAGCAGTACTTC. Protein: CASTLLGVSYEQYF.

This chain links TRBV5-1 with TRBJ2-1, with 11 bases matching TRBD2. V was clipped by 4 bases and J by 3 bases; unmatched bases: 6. CDR3 size: 16 residues. Germline CDR1 SGHRS, CDR2 YFSETQ. CDR3: CASSGPLAGGYNEQFF. The CDR3 DNA is TGCGCCAGCAGCGGCCCTCTAGCGGGGGGCTACAATGAGCAGTTCTTC.

CDR3 nucleotides: TGCGCCAGCAGCCAACTTCATCGCGGGATTTCCAATGAGCAGTTCTTC. This translates into CASSQLHRGISNEQFF. The gene calls are TRBV4-3 and TRBJ2-1; tentative D call: TRBD2 (6 bases). The CDR3 has 16 residues. The germline gives CDR1 LGHNA, CDR2 YSLEER. V lost 2 bases and J lost 6, with 17 bases in between.

The rearrangement links TRBV6-6 to TRBJ1-5; D might be TRBD1 (6 bases). V gave up 1 base and J gave up 6 bases, with 13 bases separating them. The V gene's germline CDR1 is MNHNY and CDR2 SVGAGI (reference sequence). The CDR3 totals 15 residues. The CDR3 DNA reads TGTGCCAGCAGTTACTTAACAGGGCATGGTCAGCCCCAGCATTTT. Translation: CASSYLTGHGQPQHF.

This clone turned up a few times. The chain recombines TRBV4-3 with TRBJ2-3, with D perhaps matching TRBD1 (6 bases). Per the germline V gene, CDR1 is LGHNA and CDR2 is YSLEER. The CDR3 has 15 residues. V was shortened by 0 bases and J by 3 bases, with 10 bases between the two germline ends. The CDR3 sequence: CASSQDVRGTDTQYF. The DNA for the CDR3 is TGCGCCAGCAGCCAAGATGTCAGGGGAACAGATACGCAGTATTTT.

This chain connects TRBV2 to TRBJ2-1; weak D call: TRBD2 (6 bases). Germline V gene sequence: CDR1 SNHLY, CDR2 FYNNEI. CDR3 size: 12 residues. V dropped 2 bases and J dropped 10 bases, with 9 bases sitting between them. CDR3 sequence (DNA): TGTGCCAGCAGTGAACGGGCGGGGGAGCAGTTCTTC. Protein sequence: CASSERAGEQFF.

This sequence joins TRBV2 and TRBJ2-7; D gene unclear. The CDR3 has 14 residues. Deletions cut 8 bases from V and 2 bases from J, with 16 bases between. The germline V gene has CDR1 SNHLY and CDR2 FYNNEI. The CDR3 sequence: CASFTRHSAYEQYF. CDR3 DNA sequence: TGTGCCAGCTTCACAAGGCACAGTGCCTACGAGCAGTACTTC.

The chain couples TRBV5-1 to TRBJ2-7, with 9 positions matching TRBD2. The ends lost 0 bases at V and 2 bases at J; junction bases unmatched: 6. This CDR3 has 16 amino acids. Germline assignment: CDR1 SGHRS and CDR2 YFSETQ. CDR3 coding DNA: TGCGCCAGCAGCTTGGCCGGTTCTAGCGGGACCTACGAGCAGTACTTC. Translated: CASSLAGSSGTYEQYF.

This clone was detected only once. This chain uses TRBV6-5 with TRBJ1-1, with D possibly matching TRBD1 (5 bases). V was shortened by 6 bases and J by 5 bases, with 19 bases between the two germline ends. The CDR3 runs 15 residues. CDR1 MNHEY and CDR2 SVGAGI come from the germline V gene. The CDR3, as DNA: TGTGCCAGCAGCCTGTCGAGCCAGGGAGGAACTGAAGCTTTCTTT. Translated: CASSLSSQGGTEAFF.

This chain joins TRBV11-3 and TRBJ2-2; no clear D. This CDR3 has 16 residues. V shed 3 bases and J shed 0 bases, with 11 bases lying between them. Germline values: CDR1 SGHNT, CDR2 YENEEA. The CDR3 loop is CASSFQTSTNTGELFF. The DNA for the CDR3 is TGTGCCAGCAGCTTCCAGACAAGTACGAACACCGGGGAGCTGTTTTTT.

The chain uses TRBV12-5 and TRBJ2-7; D remains unclear. V was pared by 1 base and J by 6 bases, with 10 bases between. The CDR3 runs to 13 residues. Germline CDR1 is LGHNT and CDR2 is FRNRAP. This CDR3 reads CASGLAYTGEQYF. The CDR3 DNA reads as TGTGCTAGTGGTTTGGCGTACACGGGCGAGCAGTACTTC.

This clone occurred once. The chain employs TRBV2 and TRBJ1-2; D not resolved. The CDR3 sequence is 15 residues long. The V and J ends lost 2 bases and 3 bases respectively, with 13 bases between them. The germline V gene encodes CDR1 SNHLY and CDR2 FYNNEI. The CDR3 region has the DNA TGTGCCAGCAGTGAAACCCCGTACAGCCACTATGGCTACACCTTC. Its translation: CASSETPYSHYGYTF.

This clone was seen only a few times. The chain links TRBV4-3 to TRBJ1-2; 8 bases align to TRBD1. The CDR3 is 16 residues long. Unmatched junction bases numbered 4, after V lost 1 base and J lost 0 bases. Germline V gene data show CDR1 as LGHNA and CDR2 as YSLEER. CDR3 in DNA: TGCGCCAGCAGCCAAGTTCGGGACAGGCCTAACTATGGCTACACCTTC. It encodes CASSQVRDRPNYGYTF.

The chain combines TRBV6-1 with TRBJ2-7; D may be TRBD2 (6 bases). The CDR3 has 13 amino acids. V dropped 9 bases and J dropped 5 bases, with 17 bases sitting between them. Germline V gene sequence: CDR1 MNHNS, CDR2 SASEGT. The CDR3 region has the DNA TGTGCCAGTATACCTCCCGGGGAGGACGAGCAGTACTTC. Its protein is CASIPPGEDEQYF.

The CDR3 DNA follows: TGCGCCAGCAGCCCAGCAAAAGGGGGCTACACTGAAGCTTTCTTT. Translating gives CASSPAKGGYTEAFF. The chain links TRBV23-1 to TRBJ1-1; TRBD1 matches 7 bases. TRBV23-1 is filed as an ORF, its function uncertain. Trimming at V came to 6 bases and at J to 3 bases, leaving 10 bases not matched to a gene. The CDR3 has 15 amino acids.